This T cell receptor beta chain was captured in a study of radiation and T cells in renal cell carcinoma. The study's findings and limits: Pretreatment tumor biopsies were lacking, so baseline clonotypes are unknown. In blood, top tumor clones expanded by 2 weeks, shrinking by 4.

This clone was seen just once. The antigen remains unidentified. The time point is: blood 4 weeks post-SBRT, at nephrectomy. Treatment defined: 15 Gy SBRT to primary tumor, nephrectomy 4 weeks later. Nephrectomy followed 15 Gy stereotactic body radiation by 4 weeks. Blood was sampled at baseline, 2 weeks and 4 weeks after SBRT. Sequencing was performed with immunoSEQ multiplex PCR; in TCRdb, only in-frame clones are kept and a portion is missing. The sample has some 100,000 clones, 70% to 85% seen once. The clonotype originates from a man aged 60 to 69 with renal cell carcinoma. This sample comprised blood, obtained from a patient whose treatment included radiotherapy and nephrectomy.

Written as DNA, the CDR3 is TGTGCCAGCAGCACCCGACAGGGGGCTGGCGAGCAGTACTTC. Protein product: CASSTRQGAGEQYF. The chain carries TRBV9 and TRBJ2-7; TRBD1 matches 10 bases. V lost 4 bases and J lost 6; bases outside the gene matches: 7. The germline gives CDR1 SGDLS, CDR2 YYNGEE. This CDR3 has 14 amino acids.